A single sample gave rise to the 20 T cell receptor beta chains below, sequenced in a study of PD-1 blockade in classical Hodgkin lymphoma. Using immunoSEQ multiplex PCR, the repertoire was profiled, and TCRdb retains in-frame clones only, with some absent. The table lists roughly 41,000 clones, over 70% of them singletons, with more than 20% in the top ten. Relapse after autologous stem cell transplantation occurred in every patient, and brentuximab vedotin exposure varied. Sequenced here: peripheral blood mononuclear cells (PBMCs), sampled at baseline. Every receptor here comes from a human donor with classical Hodgkin lymphoma.

The chain carries TRBV7-3 and TRBJ2-1; TRBD2 agrees at 8 bases. J lost 11 bases, V lost 5 bases, and 20 bases had no gene match. CDR3 length: 17 residues. Germline CDR1 SGHTA, CDR2 FQGTGA. This CDR3 reads CASSTGAGGPRVHQQFF. CDR3 nucleotide sequence: TGTGCCAGCAGCACTGGGGCGGGAGGCCCCAGGGTCCATCAGCAGTTCTTC.

The gene calls are TRBV28 and TRBJ1-2, with TRBD1 matching over 8 bases. The germline V gene encodes CDR1 MDHEN and CDR2 SYDVKM. V lost 2 bases to trimming and J lost 0 bases; unmatched junction nucleotides: 5. This CDR3 region has 16 residues. The CDR3 DNA reads as TGTGCCAGCAGTTTAAGCAGGGGGCAAGCTAACTATGGCTACACCTTC. Its translation: CASSLSRGQANYGYTF.

This sequence joins TRBV9 and TRBJ2-3, with 14 nucleotides matching TRBD2. The V gene's germline CDR1 is SGDLS and CDR2 YYNGEE. This CDR3 spans 19 amino acids. With V trimmed by 3 bases and J by 0 bases, 9 bases remained unmatched. As DNA, the CDR3 is TGTGCCAGCAGCGCCCGACTAGCGGGAGGGGGCCCCAGCACAGATACGCAGTATTTT. Amino acids: CASSARLAGGGPSTDTQYF.

This clone was observed a few times. The rearrangement links TRBV6-5 to TRBJ1-3; 7 nucleotides match TRBD1. The J segment lost 4 bases and the V segment lost 2 bases, leaving 8 bases of the junction unmatched. Germline-derived CDR1 and CDR2 are MNHEY and SVGAGI. The CDR3 is 16 residues long. The CDR3: CASSYGTAGTGNTIYF. In DNA form, the CDR3 reads TGTGCCAGCAGTTACGGGACAGCCGGGACAGGAAACACCATATATTTT.

J is TRBJ1-5 and V is TRBV7-2; maybe TRBD1 (5 bases). Germline CDR1 reads SGHTA; CDR2 reads FQGNSA. The germline V and J ends were trimmed by 5 bases and 8 bases, with 13 bases remaining between them. The CDR3 has 13 residues. The CDR3 DNA sequence: TGTGCCAGCAGCCTAAGACCGGGGGAGCCCCAGCATTTT. It yields the protein CASSLRPGEPQHF.

The chain recombines TRBV6-5 with TRBJ2-2; tentative D call: TRBD2 (7 bases). Germline V gene lookup returns CDR1 MNHEY and CDR2 SVGAGI. The CDR3 contains 14 residues. V was trimmed by 10 bases and J by 1 base, leaving 13 bases between them. Here the CDR3 reads CAIRGRGNTGELFF. The CDR3 DNA is TGTGCCATTAGGGGGAGGGGGAACACCGGGGAGCTGTTTTTT.

V is TRBV5-6 and J is TRBJ2-3; TRBD1 agrees at 7 bases. The CDR3 runs to 14 residues. Germline V CDR1 and CDR2: SGHDT, YYEEEE. Trimming at V came to 3 bases and at J to 3 bases, leaving 4 bases not matched to a gene. The CDR3 DNA is TGTGCCAGCAGCTCACGACAGGGAACAGATACGCAGTATTTT. This translates into CASSSRQGTDTQYF.

This clone was observed once. This chain links TRBV6-4 with TRBJ2-2; possible D gene TRBD1, 5 bases. Trimming removed 0 bases at V and 4 bases at J, with 15 bases between. The V gene's germline CDR1 is MRHNA and CDR2 SNTAGT. This CDR3 comprises 17 residues. This CDR3 is CASSDSEVGRATGELFF. The CDR3, as DNA: TGTGCCAGCAGTGACTCAGAAGTAGGCAGGGCCACCGGGGAGCTGTTTTTT.

J is TRBJ2-5 and V is TRBV6-6, with D possibly being TRBD2 (5 bases). V lost 5 bases and J lost 11, with 15 bases in between. Germline-derived CDR1 and CDR2 are MNHNY and SVGAGI (reference sequence). The CDR3 length is 12 residues. CDR3 DNA: TGTGCCAGCAGTCCGGTTTGGTGGGAGCAGTACTTC. Residues: CASSPVWWEQYF.

The chain is built from TRBV5-8 and TRBJ1-4, with a weak D call TRBD1 (5 bases). The germline V and J ends were trimmed by 4 bases and 5 bases, with 12 bases remaining between them. Germline values: CDR1 SGHTS, CDR2 YDEGEE. The length of the CDR3 is 14 residues. The CDR3 sequence: CASSTGLPNEKLFF. The CDR3 coding sequence is TGTGCCAGCAGCACGGGACTTCCCAATGAAAAACTGTTTTTT.

This clone was seen a handful of times. The rearrangement uses TRBV6-5 and TRBJ2-1, with D possibly matching TRBD1 (5 bases). CDR1 and CDR2 (germline): MNHEY, SVGAGI. This CDR3 is built from 14 residues. V was shortened by 2 bases and J by 4 bases, with 9 bases between the two germline ends. CDR3: CASSYEGVYNEQFF. The CDR3, as DNA: TGTGCCAGCAGTTACGAAGGGGTTTACAATGAGCAGTTCTTC.

The rearrangement joins TRBV30 to TRBJ1-3, with D unresolved. CDR1 GTSNPN and CDR2 SVGIG come from the germline V gene (reference sequence). The CDR3 length is 13 residues. The V and J ends lost 4 bases and 4 bases respectively, with 11 bases between them. The CDR3 reads CAWTPLPGNTIYF. The CDR3 coding sequence is TGTGCCTGGACCCCTTTGCCCGGAAACACCATATATTTT.

This clone ranks as medium-sized. V gene TRBV2 combines with J gene TRBJ1-5; TRBD1 agrees at 9 bases. Germline V lookup: CDR1 SNHLY, CDR2 FYNNEI. The CDR3 extends over 15 amino acids. The V segment lost 8 bases and the J segment 5 bases; nucleotides outside the gene matches: 10. CDR3 in amino acids: CASGSWTGAYQPQHF. The CDR3 nucleotides are TGTGCCAGCGGGTCCTGGACAGGGGCTTATCAGCCCCAGCATTTT.

The count of this clone is one. The rearrangement joins TRBV5-1 to TRBJ2-7; D remains ambiguous. V was trimmed by 5 bases and J by 3 bases, leaving 12 bases between them. Germline V CDR1 and CDR2: SGHRS, YFSETQ. This CDR3 is built from 13 residues. This chain's CDR3 is CASSVAPRYEQYF. The DNA of the CDR3 is TGCGCCAGCAGTGTGGCGCCTCGCTACGAGCAGTACTTC.

The rearrangement uses TRBV27 and TRBJ1-5, with 7 bases identical to TRBD1. The CDR3 has 14 residues. Germline CDR1 and CDR2: MNHEY and SMNVEV (reference sequence). The V and J ends lost 5 bases and 7 bases, in that order; junction bases with no gene match: 8. The CDR3 region is CASSLGQERQPQHF. As DNA, the CDR3 is TGTGCCAGCAGTCTCGGACAGGAGCGGCAGCCCCAGCATTTT.

CDR3 DNA: TGTGCCAGCAGCCGGCGGCGGGACGGCATCTACGAGCAGTACTTC. Amino acid sequence: CASSRRRDGIYEQYF. This chain uses TRBV11-2 with TRBJ2-7; possible D gene TRBD2, 6 bases. Germline CDR1 and CDR2: SGHAT and FQNNGV. This CDR3 spans 15 amino acids. V lost 5 bases and J 3 bases, leaving 17 bases between the germline ends. The whole variable domain, filled in from reference TRBV11-2 and TRBJ2-7, reads EAGVAQSPRYKIIEKRQSVAFWCNPISGHATLYWYQQILGQGPKLLIQFQNNGVVDDSQLPKDRFSAERLKGVDSTLKIQPAKLEDSAVYLCASSRRRDGIYEQYFGPGTRLTVT.

V gene TRBV4-3 combines with J gene TRBJ2-7; D might be TRBD2 (5 bases). CDR3 length equals 15 residues. V was cut by 4 bases and J by 3 bases, with 16 bases left in between. Germline V lookup: CDR1 LGHNA, CDR2 YSLEER. This CDR3 reads CASSLMALRGYEQYF. For the CDR3, the DNA is TGCGCCAGCAGCCTAATGGCATTACGGGGCTACGAGCAGTACTTC.

The chain uses TRBV28 and TRBJ1-5; perhaps TRBD1 as D (5 bases). Germline CDR1 and CDR2: MDHEN and SYDVKM. V was trimmed by 10 bases and J by 3 bases, leaving 16 bases between them. The CDR3 covers 14 residues. CDR3 DNA sequence: TGTGCCACCGTTGAGAGGGGACTCAATCAGCCCCAGCATTTT. Translation: CATVERGLNQPQHF.

The gene calls are TRBV7-7 and TRBJ1-4; a weak D match, TRBD1 (6 bases). CDR3 length equals 13 residues. Germline V gene sequence: CDR1 SSHAT, CDR2 FNYEAQ (reference sequence). Deletions cut 2 bases from V and 7 bases from J, with 8 bases between. The CDR3 bases are TGTGCCAGCAGCTTAAAAGGGGGTGAAAAACTGTTTTTT. Translated: CASSLKGGEKLFF.

A single count supports this clone. J is TRBJ2-7 and V is TRBV30, with 8 nucleotides matching TRBD1. With V trimmed by 3 bases and J by 2 bases, 3 bases remained unmatched. CDR1 is GTSNPN and CDR2 is SVGIG in the germline V gene (reference sequence). The CDR3 extends over 13 amino acids. In nucleotides, the CDR3 is TGTGCCTGGAGCAGGGGGCAACCCTACGAGCAGTACTTC. It yields the protein CAWSRGQPYEQYF.